The entry below describes one TCR beta chain. As yet, its antigen is unknown. These data belong to a study of cytomegalovirus exposure and HLA in healthy donors. Findings and limits, study-wide: Several of the most significant clusters appeared, in a later analysis, to be linked to common viral pathogens. 87-base-pair reads could not separate some V segments, including TRBV6-2 and TRBV6-3. It was shown in a later analysis that HLA-associated TCR beta chains were more clonally expanded than other, equally common chains.

With 60 Vbeta and 13 Jbeta primers, the PCR was carried out. Profiling relied on immunoSEQ multiplex PCR, and the TCRdb table lists in-frame clones only, not all of them. There are 200,000 to 250,000 clones in the sample; 80% to 85% occur only once, and about 2.5% lies in the top ten. Germline V gene lookup returns CDR1 SGDLS and CDR2 YYNGEE. This CDR3 has 14 amino acids. V was clipped by 3 bases and J by 1 base, with 11 bases between them. The chain couples TRBV9 to TRBJ2-7; a weak D match, TRBD1 (6 bases). The sequence was obtained from a woman between 40 and 50 years old in good health and CMV-seronegative. The material sequenced was PBMCs. DNA of the CDR3: TGTGCCAGCAGCGGGACAGTGAGGTCCTACGAGCAGTACTTC. Translation gives CASSGTVRSYEQYF.